This T cell receptor (beta chain) was captured by sequencing in a study of Graves' ophthalmopathy and Graves' hyperthyroidism. Study context: Peripheral blood was gathered at first diagnosis, ahead of any treatment whatsoever. Whole-study findings and limits: Ophthalmopathy progression cases were predicted by the model with 70% to 71% sensitivity and around 72% specificity.

This clonotype was seen a handful of times. What it recognizes is unknown. Only newly diagnosed hyperthyroidism patients aged 18 to 65, with under 2 months' duration, were enrolled. V lost 6 bases and J 4 bases, leaving 9 bases between the germline ends. The CDR3 is 13 residues long. TCR beta CDR3 amplification used RNA transcripts. Investigators did first-round RT-PCR with HTBI primers, then second-round multiplex PCR. TCRdb re-derived calls from the multiplex PCR reads in MiXCR, one entry per CDR3 protein. The sample consists of roughly 400,000 distinct CDR3 sequences, 17% of them appearing once. The rearrangement uses TRBV12-3 or TRBV12-4 and TRBJ2-2, with unresolved D. The TCR was taken from an adult woman with stable Graves' hyperthyroidism. The material sequenced was peripheral blood. CDR3 sequence reads: CASSPTVTGELFF. CDR3 sequence (DNA): TGTGCCAGCAGCCCGACGGTCACCGGGGAGCTGTTTTTT.